Presented here are 25 T cell receptor beta chains from one specimen sequenced in a study of graft-versus-host responses after intestinal transplantation. Generated by immunoSEQ multiplex PCR, the TCRdb table keeps only in-frame clones and is missing some. In the table there are tens of thousands of clones, around nine tenths of which are singletons. The material was PBMCs, obtained less than 130 days after intestinal transplantation. The receptor set was obtained from a human patient who received an intestinal transplant, so some T cells may come from the graft donor.

J is TRBJ1-2 and V is TRBV10-3; 7 bases line up with TRBD1. Germline V gene data show CDR1 as ENHRY and CDR2 as SYGVKD. Trimming at V came to 3 bases and at J to 2 bases, leaving 9 bases not matched to a gene. The CDR3 runs 16 residues. The CDR3 here is CAISDVRGKDNYGYTF. The DNA of the CDR3 is TGTGCCATCAGTGATGTCAGGGGGAAGGACAACTATGGCTACACCTTC.

The chain has TRBV14 and TRBJ2-7, with 7 bases aligning to TRBD1. The trim removed 3 bases at V and 4 bases at J, leaving 12 bases unmatched. This CDR3 contains 16 residues. Germline V gives CDR1 SGHDN, CDR2 FVKESK. The CDR3 sequence: CASSQNSGTALYEQYF. For the CDR3, the DNA is TGTGCCAGCAGCCAGAATTCCGGGACAGCCCTTTACGAGCAGTACTTC.

This rearrangement joins TRBV7-9 to TRBJ2-1, with D tentatively TRBD1 or TRBD2 (5 bases each). CDR3 size: 16 residues. Germline V gives CDR1 SEHNR, CDR2 FQNEAQ (reference sequence). V was clipped by 4 bases and J by 4 bases, with 17 bases between them. The chain's CDR3 is CASSSHRDVTYNEQFF. CDR3 in DNA: TGTGCCAGCAGCTCCCACCGGGACGTCACGTACAATGAGCAGTTCTTC.

The J gene is TRBJ2-5, the V gene TRBV2; TRBD2 agrees at 13 bases. The J call may be wrong; the DNA end is better matched by TRBJ2-7. CDR3 length: 15 amino acids. CDR1 is SNHLY and CDR2 is FYNNEI in the germline V gene. The CDR3 reads CASSEWTSGSYEQYF. CDR3 nucleotides: TGTGCCAGCAGTGAATGGACTAGCGGGAGCTACGAGCAGTACTTC.

V is TRBV6-5 and J is TRBJ1-1; weak D call: TRBD1 (5 bases). V lost 5 bases to trimming and J lost 3 bases, with 16 bases between them. The V gene's germline CDR1 is MNHEY and CDR2 SVGAGI. The length of the CDR3 is 15 residues. CDR3 in amino acids: CASSHGTHKHTEAFF. In nucleotides, the CDR3 is TGTGCCAGCAGTCATGGGACTCATAAACACACTGAAGCTTTCTTT.

This sequence joins TRBV25-1 and TRBJ2-7, with D uncertain. The CDR3 is 15 amino acids. Deletions cut 6 bases from V and 2 bases from J, with 17 bases between. Per germline, CDR1 MGHDK and CDR2 SYGVNS. The CDR3 sequence: CASSVVGKPTYEQYF. CDR3 bases: TGTGCCAGCAGCGTAGTGGGGAAACCGACCTACGAGCAGTACTTC.

The V gene is TRBV28, the J gene TRBJ2-1; TRBD1 matches at 12 bases. The CDR3 has 21 amino acids. V lost 5 bases and J lost 9; bases outside the gene matches: 26. From germline, CDR1 is MDHEN and CDR2 SYDVKM. CDR3 DNA sequence: TGTGCCAGCAGTCCCGCCTCGGGACAGGGGGCGTCGGGAGGGCCTAGTCGTGAGCAGTTCTTC. Its protein is CASSPASGQGASGGPSREQFF.

This clone came up once. The chain recombines TRBV27 with TRBJ2-7; D might be TRBD2 (6 bases). V was trimmed by 3 bases and J by 1 base, leaving 7 bases between them. The CDR3 runs to 13 residues. Germline CDR1 MNHEY, CDR2 SMNVEV (reference sequence). The CDR3 sequence: CASSLGRSYEQYF. As DNA, the CDR3 is TGTGCCAGCAGTTTGGGGAGGTCCTACGAGCAGTACTTC.

V and J are TRBV5-4 and TRBJ2-7; D gene unclear. Trimming cost V 4 bases and J 2 bases, with 10 bases left between them. The CDR3 is 13 residues long. In germline, CDR1 is SGHNT, CDR2 YYREEE (reference sequence). CDR3 nucleotide sequence: TGTGCCAGCAGCATGGGCGCCCCCTACGAGCAGTACTTC. Protein product: CASSMGAPYEQYF.

The gene calls are TRBV5-6 and TRBJ2-6; D call uncertain. CDR1 and CDR2 (germline): SGHDT, YYEEEE. This CDR3 has 14 residues. Between the trimmed V and J ends, which lost 5 bases and 2 bases, there was a span of 8 bases. The CDR3 reads CASRPFAGANVLTF. CDR3 coding DNA: TGTGCCAGCAGGCCTTTCGCTGGGGCCAACGTCCTGACTTTC.

This clone was found once. This chain connects TRBV7-8 to TRBJ1-4, with TRBD1 as a possible D gene (6 bases). The V gene lost 3 bases and the J gene lost 4 bases, with 18 bases spanning the gap. Germline assignment: CDR1 SGHVS and CDR2 FQNEAQ. The CDR3 covers 17 residues. CDR3 in amino acids: CASSFDRRSLVNEKLFF. CDR3 DNA sequence: TGTGCCAGCAGCTTCGACAGGAGGAGTTTAGTTAATGAAAAACTGTTTTTT.

The chain has TRBV21-1 and TRBJ2-3; the D call TRBD2 from the table was never checked on the DNA. TRBV21-1 is a documented pseudogene. The CDR3 extends over 16 amino acids. CDR3 DNA: TGTGCCAGCAGCAAGGGGAGAGGAGTGCCCACAGATACGCAGTATTTT. This codes for CASSKGRGVPTDTQYF.

J is TRBJ2-7 and V is TRBV11-2, with D hard to call. This CDR3 contains 13 residues. CDR1 and CDR2 from the germline V gene are SGHAT and FQNNGV. V lost 1 base and J lost 7, with 11 bases in between. CDR3 DNA sequence: TGTGCCAGCAGCTTAGGGTCCCTGAGGGAGCAGTACTTC. Translated, it gives CASSLGSLREQYF.

In this sample, this clone turned up once. At the DNA level, this CDR3 is encoded by other sequences in the same sample as well. The rearrangement links TRBV6-1 to TRBJ1-6; 9 bases agree with TRBD1. Germline CDR1 MNHNS, CDR2 SASEGT. V gave up 4 bases and J gave up 5 bases; unmatched junction bases: 9. The CDR3 contains 17 residues. This CDR3 reads CASSAGTGLYHNSPLHF. The CDR3 nucleotides are TGTGCCAGCAGTGCCGGGACAGGGCTATACCATAATTCACCCCTCCACTTT.

This clone was seen more than once but under ten times. Different DNA sequences within this sample yield the same CDR3. The chain has TRBV19 and TRBJ2-7; TRBD1 aligns across 7 bases. V lost 5 bases, J lost 5 bases, and 6 bases stayed unmatched. CDR3 size: 13 residues. Per germline, CDR1 LNHDA and CDR2 SQIVND (reference sequence). The CDR3 reads CASSRTGPNEQYF. CDR3 in DNA: TGTGCCAGTAGTCGGACAGGTCCCAACGAGCAGTACTTC.

The J gene is TRBJ1-5, the V gene TRBV28; 7 bases fit TRBD1. Germline-derived CDR1 and CDR2 are MDHEN and SYDVKM. Trimming at V came to 6 bases and at J to 6 bases, leaving 8 bases not matched to a gene. The CDR3 is 14 amino acids. The CDR3 sequence is CASRNAGGIQPQHF. CDR3 nucleotides: TGTGCCAGCAGGAACGCAGGGGGTATTCAGCCCCAGCATTTT.

V and J are TRBV7-2 and TRBJ2-1; D uncertain. V lost 2 bases, J lost 0 bases, and 2 bases lay in between. Germline assignment: CDR1 SGHTA and CDR2 FQGNSA. CDR3 length equals 13 residues. The CDR3 loop reads CASSLYSYNEQFF. The CDR3 DNA is TGTGCCAGCAGCTTATACTCCTACAATGAGCAGTTCTTC.

The J gene is TRBJ2-1, the V gene TRBV2, with TRBD2 identical over 7 bases. V lost 8 bases to trimming and J lost 6 bases; unmatched junction nucleotides: 7. Germline loops: CDR1 SNHLY, CDR2 FYNNEI. CDR3 length: 13 residues. The CDR3 reads CASSRLAPNEQFF. CDR3 nucleotides: TGTGCCAGCTCAAGACTAGCCCCCAATGAGCAGTTCTTC.

The chain joins TRBV5-4 to TRBJ2-5; D might be TRBD1 (7 bases). The DNA matches TRBJ2-7 better at its end, which makes the J call doubtful. The CDR3 totals 15 residues. Germline V lookup: CDR1 SGHNT, CDR2 YYREEE (reference sequence). CDR3 bases: TGTGCCAGCAGCTTGGTGGGCAGGGGGGATTACGAGCAGTACTTC. This sequence encodes CASSLVGRGDYEQYF.

The rearrangement links TRBV5-1 to TRBJ2-3; either TRBD1 or TRBD2 may fit D (5 bases each). The germline gives CDR1 SGHRS, CDR2 YFSETQ. This CDR3 region has 14 residues. V lost 4 bases and J 3 bases, leaving 12 bases between the germline ends. The CDR3 sequence: CASSRTEGTDTQYF. The CDR3 DNA is TGCGCCAGCAGCAGGACCGAGGGGACAGATACGCAGTATTTT.

V and J are TRBV10-3 and TRBJ1-2; 8 bases line up with TRBD1. Losses at the gene ends were 7 bases for V and 5 bases for J; bases not matched to a gene: 6. CDR3 size: 13 residues. Germline CDR1 reads ENHRY; CDR2 reads SYGVKD. CDR3 loop: CAIIRGPGYGYTF. CDR3 in DNA: TGTGCCATCATCAGGGGGCCGGGGTATGGCTACACCTTC.

This chain connects TRBV5-1 to TRBJ1-6; D gene ambiguous. Germline values: CDR1 SGHRS, CDR2 YFSETQ. The CDR3 length is 14 residues. The V end lost 0 bases, the J end lost 4 bases, and 5 bases lay between the germline ends. The CDR3 coding sequence is TGCGCCAGCAGCTTGGACAGTTATAATTCACCCCTCCACTTT. Protein sequence: CASSLDSYNSPLHF.

The genes are TRBV13 and TRBJ2-3, with D hard to call. The V end was cut by 4 bases, the J end by 2 bases, with 4 bases between. CDR1 PRHDT and CDR2 FYEKMQ come from the germline V gene (reference sequence). There are 12 residues in the CDR3. The CDR3 protein is CASSYLTDTQYF. The CDR3 DNA is TGTGCCAGCAGCTACCTCACAGATACGCAGTATTTT.

This clone has just a few counts. The V and J genes are TRBV28 and TRBJ1-4; no reliable D call. The CDR3 totals 15 residues. V was pared by 1 base and J by 3 bases, with 9 bases between. Germline values: CDR1 MDHEN, CDR2 SYDVKM. The CDR3 sequence is CASSLFNGANEKLFF. CDR3 DNA: TGTGCCAGCAGTTTATTCAACGGTGCTAATGAAAAACTGTTTTTT.

This chain joins TRBV21-1 and TRBJ2-5; TRBD2 is the table's D call and was not checked against the DNA. TRBV21-1 is an annotated pseudogene. This CDR3 comprises 19 residues. CDR3 sequence (DNA): TGTGCCAGCAGCAAAGCGGCTAGCGGGAGGCCACGTAACTTAGAGACCCAGTACTTC. It yields the protein CASSKAASGRPRNLETQYF.